This passage covers 3 T cell receptor beta chains from one sample sequenced in a study of T cells in Graves' hyperthyroidism and ophthalmopathy. TCR beta CDR3 regions were amplified from RNA transcripts. In the first-round RT-PCR of the TCR CDR3, the HTBI primer set was used. TCRdb re-analysed the multiplex PCR reads in MiXCR, keeping a single row per CDR3 protein. The sample has hundreds of thousands of distinct CDR3 sequences, around 38% seen once. The sample consisted of blood. These receptors all stem from a man aged 18-30 years with Graves' hyperthyroidism.

This chain joins TRBV5-1 and TRBJ2-7, with D maybe TRBD2 (6 bases). Trimming took off 6 bases at V and 0 bases at J, with 16 bases between the two ends. Germline V gene sequence: CDR1 SGHRS, CDR2 YFSETQ. This CDR3 has 15 residues. The CDR3 is CASTFSGDLSYEQYF. DNA of the CDR3: TGCGCCAGCACCTTCTCGGGGGACCTCTCCTACGAGCAGTACTTC. Full variable domain (missing parts from reference TRBV5-1 and TRBJ2-7): KAGVTQTPRYLIKTRGQQVTLSCSPISGHRSVSWYQQTPGQGLQFLFEYFSETQRNKGNFPGRFSGRQFSNSRSEMNVSTLELGDSALYLCASTFSGDLSYEQYFGPGTRLTVT.

The genes are TRBV16 and TRBJ1-4; a weak D match, TRBD1 (5 bases). With 4 bases removed from V and 8 bases from J, the gap between germline ends came to 17 bases. There are 15 residues in the CDR3. Germline V gene lookup returns CDR1 KGHSY and CDR2 FQNENV. The CDR3 spells CASSRQGEEGEKLFF. The CDR3 nucleotides read TGTGCCAGCAGCCGCCAAGGGGAGGAAGGGGAAAAACTGTTTTTT. Looking up the rest from reference TRBV16 and TRBJ1-4 gives the full variable domain: GEEVAQTPKHLVRGEGQKAKLYCAPIKGHSYVFWYQQVLKNEFKFLISFQNENVFDETGMPKERFSAKCLPNSPCSLEIQATKLEDSAVYFCASSRQGEEGEKLFFGSGTQLSVL.

Only one count was recorded for this clonotype. The DNA of the CDR3 is TGTGCCAGCAGCGTATCCCTAGCGGGAGAGACCCAGTACTTC. The encoded protein is CASSVSLAGETQYF. This chain connects TRBV9 to TRBJ2-5; 8 nucleotides agree with TRBD2. CDR3 length: 14 residues. V lost 1 base and J lost 4; bases outside the gene matches: 3. Germline CDR1 is SGDLS and CDR2 is YYNGEE.